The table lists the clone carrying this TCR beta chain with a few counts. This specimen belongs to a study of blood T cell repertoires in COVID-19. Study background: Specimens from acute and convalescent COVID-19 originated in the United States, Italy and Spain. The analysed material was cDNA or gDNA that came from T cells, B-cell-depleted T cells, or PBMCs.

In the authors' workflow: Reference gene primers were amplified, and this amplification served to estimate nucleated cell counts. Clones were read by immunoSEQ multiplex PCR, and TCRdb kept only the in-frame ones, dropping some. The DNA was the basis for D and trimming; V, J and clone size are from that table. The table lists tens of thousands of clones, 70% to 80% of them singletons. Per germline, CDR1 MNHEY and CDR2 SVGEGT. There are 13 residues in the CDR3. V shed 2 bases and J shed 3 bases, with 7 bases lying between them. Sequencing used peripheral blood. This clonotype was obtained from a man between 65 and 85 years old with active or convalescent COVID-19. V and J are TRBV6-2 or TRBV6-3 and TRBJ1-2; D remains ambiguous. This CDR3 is CASSYAPDYGYTF. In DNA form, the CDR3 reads TGTGCCAGCAGTTACGCCCCAGACTATGGCTACACCTTC.